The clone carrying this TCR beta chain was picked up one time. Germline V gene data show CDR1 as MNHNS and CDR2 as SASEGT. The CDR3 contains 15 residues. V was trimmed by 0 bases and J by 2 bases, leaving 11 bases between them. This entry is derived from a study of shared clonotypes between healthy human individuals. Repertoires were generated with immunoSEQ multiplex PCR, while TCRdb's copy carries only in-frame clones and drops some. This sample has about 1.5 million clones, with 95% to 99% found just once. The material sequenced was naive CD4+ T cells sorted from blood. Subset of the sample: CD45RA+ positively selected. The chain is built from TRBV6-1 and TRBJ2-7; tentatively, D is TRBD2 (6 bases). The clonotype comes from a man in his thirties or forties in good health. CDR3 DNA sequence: TGTGCCAGCAGTGAAGCGGCCGGGACTCCCTACGAGCAGTACTTC. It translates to CASSEAAGTPYEQYF.